What follows describes a single T cell receptor beta chain. Its antigen is not known. CDR1 is MNHEY, CDR2 SMNVEV, per germline (reference sequence). With 7 bases clipped from V and 5 bases from J, the junction kept 10 bases outside the gene matches. This CDR3 contains 16 residues. TCRdb's copy holds only in-frame clones and misses some; the assay was immunoSEQ multiplex PCR. The profile shows 25,000 to 35,000 clones, 85% to 90% of them singletons. These data come from a study of T cells in narcolepsy. Looking at the study overall: Donors had narcolepsy type 1 or type 2, or were healthy controls.

Study outcomes and limitations: Autoreactive HCRT-specific and TRIB2-specific clonotypes were marked in same-patient CSF-versus-blood CD4+ comparisons. No autoreactive T cell clone sequences appeared in some memory CD4+ repertoires. Healthy controls reportedly lacked the autoreactive clonotypes serially found in patients' blood.

The chain employs TRBV27 and TRBJ2-3; 12 bases agree with TRBD2. The sample was CD45RA- memory CD4+ T cells from PBMCs. The source of this sequence is a human donor with narcolepsy. CDR3 nucleotide sequence: TGTGCCAGCACCAATCCTAGCGGGAGGGCCGGAGATACGCAGTATTTT. Amino acid sequence: CASTNPSGRAGDTQYF.